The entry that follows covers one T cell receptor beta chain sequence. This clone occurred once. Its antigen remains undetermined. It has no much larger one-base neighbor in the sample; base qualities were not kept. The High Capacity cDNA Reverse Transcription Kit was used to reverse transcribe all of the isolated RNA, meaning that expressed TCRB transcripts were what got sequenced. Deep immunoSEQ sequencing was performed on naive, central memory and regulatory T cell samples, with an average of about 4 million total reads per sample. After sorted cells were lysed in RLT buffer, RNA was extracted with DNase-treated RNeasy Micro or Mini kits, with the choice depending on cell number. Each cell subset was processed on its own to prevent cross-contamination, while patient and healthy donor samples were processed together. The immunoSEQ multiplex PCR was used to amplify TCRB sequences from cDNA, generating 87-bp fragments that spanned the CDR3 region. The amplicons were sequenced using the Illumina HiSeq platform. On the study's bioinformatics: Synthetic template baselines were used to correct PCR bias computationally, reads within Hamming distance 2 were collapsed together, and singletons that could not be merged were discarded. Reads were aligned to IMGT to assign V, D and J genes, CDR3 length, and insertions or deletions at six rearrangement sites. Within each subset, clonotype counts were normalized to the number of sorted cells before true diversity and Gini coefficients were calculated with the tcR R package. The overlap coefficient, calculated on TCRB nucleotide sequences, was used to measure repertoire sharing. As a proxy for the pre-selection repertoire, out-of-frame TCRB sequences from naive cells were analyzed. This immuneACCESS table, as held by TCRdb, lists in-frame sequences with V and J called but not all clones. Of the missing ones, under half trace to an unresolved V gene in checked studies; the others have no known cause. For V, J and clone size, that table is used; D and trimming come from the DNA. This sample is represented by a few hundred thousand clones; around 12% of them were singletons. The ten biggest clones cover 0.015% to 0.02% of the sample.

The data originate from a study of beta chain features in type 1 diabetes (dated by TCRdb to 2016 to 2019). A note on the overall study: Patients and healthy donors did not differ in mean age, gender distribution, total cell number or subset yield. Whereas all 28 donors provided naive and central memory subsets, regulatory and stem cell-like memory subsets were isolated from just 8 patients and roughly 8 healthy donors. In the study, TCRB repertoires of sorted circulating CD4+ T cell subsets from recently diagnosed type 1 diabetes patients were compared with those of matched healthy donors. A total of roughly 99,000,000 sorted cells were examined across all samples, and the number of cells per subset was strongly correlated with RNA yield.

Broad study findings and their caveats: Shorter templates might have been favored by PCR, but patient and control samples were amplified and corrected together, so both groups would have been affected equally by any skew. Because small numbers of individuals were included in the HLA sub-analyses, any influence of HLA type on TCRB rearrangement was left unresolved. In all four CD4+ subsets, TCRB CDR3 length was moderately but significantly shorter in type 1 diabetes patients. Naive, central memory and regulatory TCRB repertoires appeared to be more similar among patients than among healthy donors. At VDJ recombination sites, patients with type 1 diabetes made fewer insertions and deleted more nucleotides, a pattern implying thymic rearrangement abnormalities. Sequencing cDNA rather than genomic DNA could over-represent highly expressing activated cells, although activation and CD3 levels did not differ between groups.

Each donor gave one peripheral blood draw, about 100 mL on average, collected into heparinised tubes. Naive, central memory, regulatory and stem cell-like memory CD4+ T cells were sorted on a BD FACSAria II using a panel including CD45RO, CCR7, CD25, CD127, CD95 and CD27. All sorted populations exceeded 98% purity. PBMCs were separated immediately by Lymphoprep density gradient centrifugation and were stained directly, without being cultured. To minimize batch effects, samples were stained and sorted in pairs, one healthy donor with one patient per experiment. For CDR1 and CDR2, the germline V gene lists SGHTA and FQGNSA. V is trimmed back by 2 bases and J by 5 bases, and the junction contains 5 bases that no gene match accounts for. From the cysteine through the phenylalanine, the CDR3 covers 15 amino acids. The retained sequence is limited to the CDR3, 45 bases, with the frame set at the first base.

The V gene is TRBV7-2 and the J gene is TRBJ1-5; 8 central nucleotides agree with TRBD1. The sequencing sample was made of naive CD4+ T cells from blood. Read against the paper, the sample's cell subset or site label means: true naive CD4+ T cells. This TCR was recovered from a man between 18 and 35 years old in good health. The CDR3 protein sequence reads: CASSLQTGVDQPQHF. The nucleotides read TGTGCCAGCAGCTTACAGACAGGGGTTGATCAGCCCCAGCATTTT.